This T cell receptor beta chain was recovered during a study of T cell clusters in autoimmune cytopenias. This CDR3 comprises 11 residues. CDR1 is GTSNPN and CDR2 is SVGIG in the germline V gene (reference sequence). TRB was amplified from approximately 250 ng of peripheral blood genomic DNA per sample. This clonotype registers medium-sized by frequency. TRB rearrangements were amplified by touch-down multiplex PCR with mixed TRB-A/B primers. No DNA is given; TCRdb re-called the multiplex PCR reads and lists each CDR3 protein once. In total, the table holds roughly 5,100 distinct CDR3 sequences. These data also featured in a second study, about T cell repertoires in aging, cancer and after chemotherapy. In that study: Roughly 10 million TCR reads made up the full dataset. Compared with age-matched healthy donors, untreated hematological or solid cancer patients showed higher blood TCR clonality. Loss of evenness, beyond lost richness, contributed to age-related TCR diversity decline in cancer patients. These repertoire data do not allow conclusions about immunological memory after chemotherapy.

The chain recombines TRBV30 with TRBJ1-1; the D call of TRBD1 rests on TCRdb alone, since no DNA is present to check it. Material: peripheral blood. This TCR was sampled from a human donor in good health. The CDR3 here is CAWDEGTEAFF.